The subject of this entry is one TCR beta chain. The antigen remains unidentified. Caucasian adults residing in Nashville, Tennessee made up all the donors. Authors' processing steps: Junction-only immunoSEQ sequences carried no quality scores, so filtering differed. Sequencing was performed with immunoSEQ multiplex PCR; in TCRdb, only in-frame clones are kept and a portion is missing. For V, J and clone size, that table is used; D and trimming come from the DNA. The sample includes roughly 500,000 clones, 81% of them seen just once. This specimen comes from a study of shared clonotypes between healthy human individuals. Overall study results and limits: Since donors were few, the genetic and exposure-history diversity represented was limited.

The CDR3 totals 14 residues. CDR1 SGDLS and CDR2 YYNGEE come from the germline V gene. With 4 bases clipped from V and 3 bases from J, the junction kept 4 bases outside the gene matches. The chain is built from TRBV9 and TRBJ2-3, with 8 bases identical to TRBD1. Material for sequencing was PBMCs. This sequence was found in a woman in her 40s in good health. Some clones in this sample may be carry-over from other donors' samples. As DNA, the CDR3 is TGTGCCAGCAGCCGGACAGGGTCAACAGATACGCAGTATTTT. Its translation is CASSRTGSTDTQYF.